This entry is about one TCR beta chain. What it binds is not known. The data derive from a study of cytomegalovirus exposure and HLA in healthy donors. Findings of the study overall: The authors enumerated under 200 TCR beta chains as linked to cytomegalovirus. Some public TCRs appeared in many individuals, while most sequences were rare. There were a few CMV-associated chains whose specificity for CMV antigens was confirmed in vitro. In the 95 to 150 validation repertoires, a later analysis found that first-cohort TCR clusters tended to co-occur.

The method was immunoSEQ multiplex PCR; TCRdb's version includes in-frame clones alone and lacks a portion of them. The sample consists of around 45,000 clones, roughly 92% of them appearing once. This sequence originates from a man between 18 and 35 years old in good health and CMV-seronegative. The specimen was PBMCs.

CDR3 bases: TGTGCCAGCTCACCGGGCTATGAAGATACGCAGTATTTT. Its translation: CASSPGYEDTQYF. This chain connects TRBV18 to TRBJ2-3; D call uncertain. V was shortened by 3 bases and J by 5 bases, with 9 bases between the two germline ends. The CDR3 has 13 amino acids. Germline assignment: CDR1 KGHSH and CDR2 LQKENI.